Reported below is one T cell receptor beta chain. Its antigen has not been determined. This sample is part of a study of T cells expressing NK-cell markers (TCRdb year 2020). In terms of the full investigation: TCR beta-chain repertoires were profiled in sorted CD3+CD56+NKG2C+, CD3+CD56+NKG2C- and CD3+CD56-NKG2C+ T-cell subsets from several donors. Among the eight sequenced donors, seven were HCMV-seropositive and one was HCMV-seronegative. Randomly selected healthy volunteers, three men and five women, were used as the eight sequenced donors. Libraries were sequenced as 2 x 150 bp reads on Illumina HiSeq 2000/2500, MiSeq or NextSeq. The paper as a whole reports these results and caveats: Whether the expanded NKG2C-expressing T cell clones were specific for HCMV antigens was left unclear. Those dominant clonotypes were again the most abundant among CD3+CD56-NKG2C+ cells in several donors, at about 28.3-60.1%. For roughly 6 donors, the dominant CD3+CD56+NKG2C+ clonotypes were among the top 10 CD8+ clonotypes and accounted for 1.0-7.0% of CD8+ T cells.

This sample was sequenced with an Illumina HiSeq 2000. 5'RACE template switching, by which a universal primer site and unique molecular identifiers were added, was used to make TCR beta cDNA libraries. Synthesis of cDNA was primed from the TCR beta constant segment and was followed by two consecutive PCR amplification steps. Processing in the source paper ran as follows. Reads were demultiplexed and grouped by UMI with MIGEC, and clonotypes were assembled and quantified with MiTCR. To exclude erroneous sequences, only TCR cDNA sequences supported by at least two reads were retained. Downstream repertoire analysis used the tcR package, and clonotypes were matched across fractions by CDR3 nucleotide sequence plus V segment. VDJmatch was used to annotate antigen specificity against VDJdb, with one amino acid substitution allowed in CDR3. Through TCRdb reprocessing, the reads give one entry per CDR3 protein sequence; DNA is omitted. Clone size and V and J calls follow TCRdb, not the original study. This sample's table has entries for about 460,000 distinct CDR3 sequences. Roughly 1.4% of the sample is in the top ten clones.

The CDR3 has 13 amino acids, counting the end cysteine and phenylalanine. A DNA sequence was not provided. Sequences MDHEN (CDR1) and SYDVKM (CDR2) are obtained from the germline V gene. HCMV serostatus was determined by detecting HCMV-specific IgG in serum with a commercial ELISA kit. Peripheral blood mononuclear cells were isolated from blood by Ficoll density gradient centrifugation. The chain uses TRBV28 and TRBJ2-1; TCRdb's D gene call, TRBD2, goes unchecked for lack of DNA. The receptor's source is a woman aged 50 to 60 in good health. Donor details come from another sample of the same person, matched by shared clones. Sequencing used blood T cells: a sorted CD56 or NKG2C T cell subset, CD4+ or CD8+ T cells, or bulk PBMC T cells (not recorded which). CDR3 loop: CASRLAGEGEQFF.